The source of this T cell receptor beta chain is a study of blood T cells in healthy people across ages. Turning to this clonotype: This could be a read error, since a much larger clone is one nucleotide away.

Germline assignment: CDR1 LNHDA and CDR2 SQIVND (reference sequence). The CDR3 spans 15 residues. Using a J-beta primer mix together with a sample-barcoded 5' primer, a second PCR was run for roughly 6 to 12 cycles. A single record per CDR3 protein comes from TCRdb applying MiXCR to the 5' RACE reads. This sample has some 1.5 million distinct CDR3 sequences; roughly 27% occur once, and the top ten carry 7.7%. The receptor was isolated from a woman aged 25 to 45 in good health. Sequenced sample: blood. V gene TRBV19 combines with J gene TRBJ2-4; D is uncertain. The CDR3 reads CASSIGRSPKNIQHF. DNA of the CDR3: TGTGCCAGTAGTATTGGGCGATCACCCAAAAACATTCAGCACTTC.